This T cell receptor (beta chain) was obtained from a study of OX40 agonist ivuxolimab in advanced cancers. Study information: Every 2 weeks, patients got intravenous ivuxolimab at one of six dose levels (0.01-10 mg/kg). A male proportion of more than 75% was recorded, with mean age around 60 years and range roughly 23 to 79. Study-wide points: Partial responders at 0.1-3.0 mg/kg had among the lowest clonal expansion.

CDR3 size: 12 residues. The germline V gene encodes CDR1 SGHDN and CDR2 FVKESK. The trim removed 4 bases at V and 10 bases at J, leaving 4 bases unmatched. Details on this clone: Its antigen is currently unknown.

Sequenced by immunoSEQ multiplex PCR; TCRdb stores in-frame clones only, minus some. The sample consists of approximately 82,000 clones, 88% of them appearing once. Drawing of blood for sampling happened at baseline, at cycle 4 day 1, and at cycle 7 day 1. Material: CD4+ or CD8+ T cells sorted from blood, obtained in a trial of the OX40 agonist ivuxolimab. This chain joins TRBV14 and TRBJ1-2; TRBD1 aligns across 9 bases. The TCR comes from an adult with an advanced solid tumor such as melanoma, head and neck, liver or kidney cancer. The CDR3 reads CASSRDRVLYTF. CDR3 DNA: TGTGCCAGCAGCCGGGACAGGGTCCTCTACACCTTC.